This TCR beta chain is from a study of blood T cells in healthy people across ages. Study context: The capture of about one barcoded beta molecule per two T cells was achieved by template switching. Whole-study findings and limits: What prevented conclusive comparison of naive and antigen-experienced cells was that PBMCs were unsorted. Older age coincided with a roughly linear decline in TCR beta diversity per million T cells.

V shed 6 bases and J shed 7 bases, with 22 bases lying between them. The CDR3 contains 16 residues. CDR1 is MDHEN and CDR2 is SYDVKM in the germline V gene. A remark on this clonotype: Its antigen is as yet unknown.

Total RNA amounts of at least 5.5 micrograms were extracted per sample. A second PCR of roughly 7 to 11 cycles used a sample-barcoded 5' primer and a J-beta primer mix. TCRdb re-analysed the 5' RACE reads in MiXCR, keeping a single row per CDR3 protein. The profile shows roughly 900,000 distinct CDR3 sequences, about 48% of them singletons. The chain employs TRBV28 and TRBJ2-1; the D gene is possibly TRBD1 (5 bases). The sequence was obtained from a man aged 30 to 45 in good health. Material for sequencing was blood. In DNA form, the CDR3 reads TGTGCCAGCAGAGGGGATTTTGGCAGTTTCCCGAATGAGCAGTTCTTC. Its protein product is CASRGDFGSFPNEQFF.